The entry below gives a single T cell receptor beta chain sequence along with its context. This record comes from a study of OX40 agonist ivuxolimab in advanced cancers. CDR3 length equals 15 residues. Per the germline V gene, CDR1 is LGHNA and CDR2 is YNFKEQ. V shed 4 bases and J shed 4 bases, with 14 bases lying between them. The repertoire was sequenced with immunoSEQ multiplex PCR; TCRdb's copy has only in-frame clones and lacks some. The table has almost 70,000 clones, about 89% seen once. The source material was CD4+ or CD8+ T cells sorted from blood, sampled in a trial of the OX40 agonist ivuxolimab. This rearrangement joins TRBV4-2 to TRBJ1-3, with D unresolved. This TCR derives from an adult with an advanced solid tumor such as melanoma, head and neck, liver or kidney cancer. The CDR3: CASSPMIWAGNTIYF. The CDR3 DNA follows: TGTGCCAGCAGCCCAATGATATGGGCAGGAAACACCATATATTTT.